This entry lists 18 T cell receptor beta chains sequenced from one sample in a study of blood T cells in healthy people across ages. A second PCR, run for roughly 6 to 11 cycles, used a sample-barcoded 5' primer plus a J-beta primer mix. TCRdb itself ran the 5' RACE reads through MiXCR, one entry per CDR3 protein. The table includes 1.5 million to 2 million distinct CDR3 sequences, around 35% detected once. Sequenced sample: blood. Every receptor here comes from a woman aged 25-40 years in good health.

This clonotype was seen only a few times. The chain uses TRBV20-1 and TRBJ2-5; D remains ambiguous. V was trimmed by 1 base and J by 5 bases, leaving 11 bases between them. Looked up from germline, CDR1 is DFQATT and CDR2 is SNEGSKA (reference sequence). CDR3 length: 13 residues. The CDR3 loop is CSARGFWVETQYF. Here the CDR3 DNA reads TGCAGTGCTAGAGGATTCTGGGTTGAGACCCAGTACTTC.

CDR3 DNA sequence: TGTGCCAGCAGCTACCAACCGGGACATTCGAACACTGAAGCTTTCTTT. Amino acids: CASSYQPGHSNTEAFF. The rearrangement uses TRBV7-9 and TRBJ1-1; D possibly corresponds to TRBD1 (6 bases). The CDR3 contains 16 residues. Germline CDR1 SEHNR, CDR2 FQNEAQ (reference sequence). Trimming cost V 4 bases and J 1 base, with 16 bases left between them. The full variable domain, rest sourced from reference TRBV7-9 and TRBJ1-1, is DTGVSQNPRHKITKRGQNVTFRCDPISEHNRLYWYRQTLGQGPEFLTYFQNEAQLEKSRLLSDRFSAERPKGSFSTLEIQRTEQGDSAMYLCASSYQPGHSNTEAFFGQGTRLTVV.

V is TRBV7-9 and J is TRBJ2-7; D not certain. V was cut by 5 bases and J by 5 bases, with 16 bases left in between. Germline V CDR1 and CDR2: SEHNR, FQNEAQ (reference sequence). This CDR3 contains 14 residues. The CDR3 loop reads CASSADLTFHEQYF. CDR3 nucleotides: TGTGCCAGCAGCGCGGACCTGACGTTCCACGAGCAGTACTTC.

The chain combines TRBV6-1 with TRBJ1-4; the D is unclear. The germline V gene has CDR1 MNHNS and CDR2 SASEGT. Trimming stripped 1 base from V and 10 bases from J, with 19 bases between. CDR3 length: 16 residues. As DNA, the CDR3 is TGTGCCAGCAGTGAAGGAAGGACGGGAGTTGTCGGAAAACTGTTTTTT. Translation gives CASSEGRTGVVGKLFF.

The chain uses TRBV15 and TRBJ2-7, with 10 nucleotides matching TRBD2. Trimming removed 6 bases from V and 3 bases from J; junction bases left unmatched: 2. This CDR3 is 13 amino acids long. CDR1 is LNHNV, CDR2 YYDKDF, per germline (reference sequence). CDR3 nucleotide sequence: TGTGCCACCAGGGCTAGCGGGAGCTACGAGCAGTACTTC. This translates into CATRASGSYEQYF.

The CDR3 region is CSATTGRSNQPQHF. CDR3 nucleotide sequence: TGCAGTGCAACTACAGGGCGTAGCAATCAGCCCCAGCATTTT. The chain carries TRBV20-1 and TRBJ1-5, with a weak D call TRBD1 (6 bases). CDR3 length: 14 residues. The V and J ends lost 6 bases and 0 bases respectively, with 12 bases between them. Germline assignment: CDR1 DFQATT and CDR2 SNEGSKA (reference sequence).

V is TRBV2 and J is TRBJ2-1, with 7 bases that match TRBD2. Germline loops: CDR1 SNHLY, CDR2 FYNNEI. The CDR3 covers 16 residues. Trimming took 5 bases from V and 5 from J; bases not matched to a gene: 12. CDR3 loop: CASSSKGREANNEQFF. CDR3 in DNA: TGTGCCAGCAGTTCGAAGGGCCGGGAGGCCAACAATGAGCAGTTCTTC.

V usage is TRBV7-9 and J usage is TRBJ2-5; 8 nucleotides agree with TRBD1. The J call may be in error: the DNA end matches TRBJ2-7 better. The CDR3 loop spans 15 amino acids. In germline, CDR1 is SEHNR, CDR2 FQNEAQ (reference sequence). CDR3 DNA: TGTGCCAGCGGCACCTACAGGGGGAATTCCTACGAGCAGTACTTC. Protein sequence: CASGTYRGNSYEQYF.

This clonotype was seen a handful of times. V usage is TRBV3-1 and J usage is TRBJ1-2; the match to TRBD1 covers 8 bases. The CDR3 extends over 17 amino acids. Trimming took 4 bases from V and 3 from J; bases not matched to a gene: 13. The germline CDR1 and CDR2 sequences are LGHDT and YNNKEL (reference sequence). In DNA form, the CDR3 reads TGTGCCAGCAGCCCCTTTGGGCAGGGGGCGCGGGACTATGGCTACACCTTC. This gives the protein CASSPFGQGARDYGYTF.

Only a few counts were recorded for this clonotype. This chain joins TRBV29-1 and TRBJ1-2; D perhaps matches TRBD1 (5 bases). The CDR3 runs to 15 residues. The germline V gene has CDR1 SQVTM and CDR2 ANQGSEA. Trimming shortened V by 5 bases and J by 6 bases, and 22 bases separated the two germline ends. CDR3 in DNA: TGCAGCGTTCGGGACCACCCAGGCTTTGCTGATGGCTACACCTTC. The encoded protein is CSVRDHPGFADGYTF.

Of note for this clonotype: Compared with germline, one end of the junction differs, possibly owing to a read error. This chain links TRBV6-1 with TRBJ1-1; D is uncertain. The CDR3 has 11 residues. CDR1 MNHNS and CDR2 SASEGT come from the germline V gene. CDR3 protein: CASNWNTKAFF. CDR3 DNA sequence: TGTGCCAGCAACTGGAACACTAAAGCTTTCTTT.

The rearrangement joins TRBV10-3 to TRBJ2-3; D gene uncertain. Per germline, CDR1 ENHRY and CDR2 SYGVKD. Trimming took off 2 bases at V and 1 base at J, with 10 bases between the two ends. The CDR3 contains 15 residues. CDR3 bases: TGTGCCATCAGTGAGCTCCTGGAAGGCACAGATACGCAGTATTTT. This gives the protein CAISELLEGTDTQYF.

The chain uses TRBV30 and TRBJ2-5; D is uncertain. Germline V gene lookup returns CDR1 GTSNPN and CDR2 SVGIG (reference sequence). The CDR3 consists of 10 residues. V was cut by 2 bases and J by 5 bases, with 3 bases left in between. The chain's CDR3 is CAWSSETQYF. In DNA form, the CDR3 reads TGTGCCTGGAGTAGTGAGACCCAGTACTTC.

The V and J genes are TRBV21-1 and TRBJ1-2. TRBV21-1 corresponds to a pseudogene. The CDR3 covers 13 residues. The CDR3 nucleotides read TGTGCCAGGGTTGGATCGGTGTTACGCGGCTACACCTTC. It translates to CARVGSVLRGYTF.

The CDR3 nucleotides are TGTGCCAGCAGCCGGTATCCCGGAAACTCCTACAATGAGCAGTTCTTC. Translated: CASSRYPGNSYNEQFF. This sequence joins TRBV3-1 and TRBJ2-1; D call uncertain. CDR3 length: 16 residues. Germline CDR1 is LGHDT and CDR2 is YNNKEL (reference sequence). V lost 4 bases and J 0 bases, leaving 13 bases between the germline ends.

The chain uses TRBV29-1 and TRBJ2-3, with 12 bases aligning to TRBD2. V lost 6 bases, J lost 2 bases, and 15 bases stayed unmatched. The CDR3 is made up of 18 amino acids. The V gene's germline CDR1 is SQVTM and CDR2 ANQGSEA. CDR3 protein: CSVLPGLAGLLDTDTQYF. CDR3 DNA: TGCAGCGTCCTCCCGGGACTAGCGGGTCTCTTGGACACAGATACGCAGTATTTT.

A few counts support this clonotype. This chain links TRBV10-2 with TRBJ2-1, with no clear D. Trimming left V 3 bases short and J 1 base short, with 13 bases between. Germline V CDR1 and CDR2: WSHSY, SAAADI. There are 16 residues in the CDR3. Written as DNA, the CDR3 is TGCGCCAGCAGTGACCCCGCGACGGCGTCCTACAATGAGCAGTTCTTC. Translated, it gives CASSDPATASYNEQFF.

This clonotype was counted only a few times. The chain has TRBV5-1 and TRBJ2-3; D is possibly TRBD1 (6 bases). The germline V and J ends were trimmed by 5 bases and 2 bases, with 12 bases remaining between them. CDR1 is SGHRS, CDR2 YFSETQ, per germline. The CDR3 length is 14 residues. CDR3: CASRTGINTDTQYF. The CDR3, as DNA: TGCGCCAGCAGAACAGGGATAAACACAGATACGCAGTATTTT.